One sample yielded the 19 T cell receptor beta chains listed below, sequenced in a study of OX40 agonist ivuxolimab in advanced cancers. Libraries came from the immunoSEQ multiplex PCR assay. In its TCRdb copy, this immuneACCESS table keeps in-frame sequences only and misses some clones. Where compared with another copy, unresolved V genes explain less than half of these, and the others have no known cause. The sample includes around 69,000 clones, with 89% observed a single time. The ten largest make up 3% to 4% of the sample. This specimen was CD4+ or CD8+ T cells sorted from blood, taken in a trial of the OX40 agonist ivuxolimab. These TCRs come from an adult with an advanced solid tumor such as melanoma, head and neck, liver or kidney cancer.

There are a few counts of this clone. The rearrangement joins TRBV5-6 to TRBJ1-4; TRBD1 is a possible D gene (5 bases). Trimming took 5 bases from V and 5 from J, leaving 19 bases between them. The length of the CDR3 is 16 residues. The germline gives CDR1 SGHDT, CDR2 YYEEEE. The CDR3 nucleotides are TGTGCCAGCAGAGGGAGCAGGGCCCAGGGAAATGAAAAACTGTTTTTT. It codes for CASRGSRAQGNEKLFF.

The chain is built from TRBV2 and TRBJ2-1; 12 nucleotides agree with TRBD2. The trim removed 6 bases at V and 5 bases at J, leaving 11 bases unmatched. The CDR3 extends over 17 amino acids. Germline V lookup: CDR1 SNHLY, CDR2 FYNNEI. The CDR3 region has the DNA TGTGCCAGCAGCCTACTGACTAGCGGGAGTGGCCACAATGAGCAGTTCTTC. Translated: CASSLLTSGSGHNEQFF.

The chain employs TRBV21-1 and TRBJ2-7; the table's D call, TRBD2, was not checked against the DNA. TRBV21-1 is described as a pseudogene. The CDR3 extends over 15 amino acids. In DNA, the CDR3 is TGTGCCAGCAGCACCCGGGTAGCGGACTCCTACGAGCAGTACTTC. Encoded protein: CASSTRVADSYEQYF.

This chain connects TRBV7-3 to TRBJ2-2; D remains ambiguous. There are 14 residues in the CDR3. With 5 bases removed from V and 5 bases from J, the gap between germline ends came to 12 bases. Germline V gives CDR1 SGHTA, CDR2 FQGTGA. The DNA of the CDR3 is TGTGCCAGCAGCGTGTTCGGCGGAACCGGGGAGCTGTTTTTT. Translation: CASSVFGGTGELFF. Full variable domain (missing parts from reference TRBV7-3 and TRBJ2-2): GAGVSQTPSNKVTEKGKYVELRCDPISGHTALYWYRQSLGQGPEFLIYFQGTGAADDSGLPNDRFFAVRPEGSVSTLKIQRTERGDSAVYLCASSVFGGTGELFFGEGSRLTVL.

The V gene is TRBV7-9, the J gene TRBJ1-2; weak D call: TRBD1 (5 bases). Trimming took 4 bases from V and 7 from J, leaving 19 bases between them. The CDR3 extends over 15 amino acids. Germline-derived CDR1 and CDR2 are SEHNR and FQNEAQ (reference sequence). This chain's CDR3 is CASSSTDRAFIGYTF. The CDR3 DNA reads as TGTGCCAGCAGCTCGACAGACCGGGCTTTTATTGGCTACACCTTC.

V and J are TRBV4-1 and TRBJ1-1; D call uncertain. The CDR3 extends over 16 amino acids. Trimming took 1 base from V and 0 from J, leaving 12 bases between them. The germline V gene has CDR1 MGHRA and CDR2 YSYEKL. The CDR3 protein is CASSQGAIGMNTEAFF. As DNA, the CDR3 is TGCGCCAGCAGCCAAGGCGCCATCGGAATGAACACTGAAGCTTTCTTT.

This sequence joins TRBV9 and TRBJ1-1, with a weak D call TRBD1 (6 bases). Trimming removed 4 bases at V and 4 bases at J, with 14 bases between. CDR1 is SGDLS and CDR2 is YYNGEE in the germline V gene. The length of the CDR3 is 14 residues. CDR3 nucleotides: TGTGCCAGCAGCAGAGAACAGGGAGGCACTGAAGCTTTCTTT. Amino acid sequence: CASSREQGGTEAFF.

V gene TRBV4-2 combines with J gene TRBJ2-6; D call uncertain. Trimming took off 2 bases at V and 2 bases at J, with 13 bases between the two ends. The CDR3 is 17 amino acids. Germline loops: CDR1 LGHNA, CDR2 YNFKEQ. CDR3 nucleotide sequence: TGTGCCAGCAGCCAATCGAGAAAGGAGACTGGGGCCAACGTCCTGACTTTC. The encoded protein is CASSQSRKETGANVLTF.

CDR3 nucleotides: TGTGCCAGTAGTATTGGAGCGGGAGTCCTCTACGAGCAGTACTTC. Its protein product is CASSIGAGVLYEQYF. The chain recombines TRBV19 with TRBJ2-7, with 8 bases fitting TRBD2. The germline CDR1 and CDR2 sequences are LNHDA and SQIVND (reference sequence). CDR3 length equals 15 residues. V shed 3 bases and J 3 bases; nucleotides not matched to a gene: 7.

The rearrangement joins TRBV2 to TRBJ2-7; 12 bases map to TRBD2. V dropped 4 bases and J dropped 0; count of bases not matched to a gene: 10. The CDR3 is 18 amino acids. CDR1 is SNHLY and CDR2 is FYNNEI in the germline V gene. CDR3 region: CASSAGGLAGGHSYEQYF. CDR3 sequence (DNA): TGTGCCAGCAGTGCGGGCGGGCTAGCGGGAGGGCACTCCTACGAGCAGTACTTC. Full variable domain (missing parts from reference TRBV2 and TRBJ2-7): EPEVTQTPSHQVTQMGQEVILRCVPISNHLYFYWYRQILGQKVEFLVSFYNNEISEKSEIFDDQFSVERPDGSNFTLKIRSTKLEDSAMYFCASSAGGLAGGHSYEQYFGPGTRLTVT.

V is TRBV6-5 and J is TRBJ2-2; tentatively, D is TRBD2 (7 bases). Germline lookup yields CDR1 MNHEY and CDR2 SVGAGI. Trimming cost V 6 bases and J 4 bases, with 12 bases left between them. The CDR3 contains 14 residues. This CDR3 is CASRKGGATGELFF. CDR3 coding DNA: TGTGCCAGCAGGAAAGGGGGGGCCACCGGGGAGCTGTTTTTT.

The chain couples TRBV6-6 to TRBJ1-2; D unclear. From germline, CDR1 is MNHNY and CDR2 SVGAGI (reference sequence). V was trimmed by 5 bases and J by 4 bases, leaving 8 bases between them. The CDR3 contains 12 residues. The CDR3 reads CASSRTAYGYTF. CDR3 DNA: TGTGCCAGCAGTCGGACGGCCTATGGCTACACCTTC.

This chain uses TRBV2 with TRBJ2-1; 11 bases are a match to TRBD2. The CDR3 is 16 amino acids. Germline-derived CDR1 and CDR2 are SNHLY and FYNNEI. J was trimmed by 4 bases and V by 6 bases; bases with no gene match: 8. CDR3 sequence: CASRIWGLAEYNEQFF. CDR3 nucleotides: TGTGCCAGCAGGATTTGGGGACTAGCGGAATACAATGAGCAGTTCTTC.

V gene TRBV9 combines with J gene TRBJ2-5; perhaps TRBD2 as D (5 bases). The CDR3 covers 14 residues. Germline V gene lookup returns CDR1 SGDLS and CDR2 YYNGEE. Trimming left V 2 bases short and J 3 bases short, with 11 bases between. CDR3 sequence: CASSVGGREETQYF. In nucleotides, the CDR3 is TGTGCCAGCAGCGTGGGTGGGAGAGAAGAGACCCAGTACTTC. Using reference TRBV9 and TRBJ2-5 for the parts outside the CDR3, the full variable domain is DSGVTQTPKHLITATGQRVTLRCSPRSGDLSVYWYQQSLDQGLQFLIQYYNGEERAKGNILERFSAQQFPDLHSELNLSSLELGDSALYFCASSVGGREETQYFGPGTRLLVL.

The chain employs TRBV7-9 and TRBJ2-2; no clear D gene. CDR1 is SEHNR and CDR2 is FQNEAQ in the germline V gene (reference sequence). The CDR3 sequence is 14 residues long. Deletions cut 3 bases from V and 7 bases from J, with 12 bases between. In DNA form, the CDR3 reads TGTGCCAGCAGCTTGGGGATAAGTAGCGGGGAGCTGTTTTTT. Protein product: CASSLGISSGELFF.

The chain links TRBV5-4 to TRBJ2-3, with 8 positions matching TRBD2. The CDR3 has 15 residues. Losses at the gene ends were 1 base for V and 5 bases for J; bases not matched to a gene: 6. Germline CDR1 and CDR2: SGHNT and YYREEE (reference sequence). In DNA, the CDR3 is TGTGCCAGCAGCTTGCGAGCGGGAGAAGGAGATACGCAGTATTTT. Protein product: CASSLRAGEGDTQYF. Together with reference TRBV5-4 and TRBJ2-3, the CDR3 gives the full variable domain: ETGVTQSPTHLIKTRGQQVTLRCSSQSGHNTVSWYQQALGQGPQFIFQYYREEENGRGNFPPRFSGLQFPNYSSELNVNALELDDSALYLCASSLRAGEGDTQYFGPGTRLTVL.

The CDR3, as DNA: TGTGCCAGCAGCTTAATCCGTAGGGAAGCCGAGCAGTTCTTC. Translating it yields CASSLIRREAEQFF. The V gene is TRBV7-2, the J gene TRBJ2-1; D unclear. Germline CDR1 is SGHTA and CDR2 is FQGNSA. Trimming took off 2 bases at V and 10 bases at J, with 15 bases between the two ends. The CDR3 sequence is 14 residues long.

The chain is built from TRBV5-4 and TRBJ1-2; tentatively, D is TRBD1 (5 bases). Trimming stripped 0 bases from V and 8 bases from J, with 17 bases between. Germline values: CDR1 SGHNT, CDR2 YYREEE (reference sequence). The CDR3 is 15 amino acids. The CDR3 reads CASSLELRGLWGYTF. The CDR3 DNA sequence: TGTGCCAGCAGCTTGGAATTGAGGGGTTTGTGGGGCTACACCTTC.

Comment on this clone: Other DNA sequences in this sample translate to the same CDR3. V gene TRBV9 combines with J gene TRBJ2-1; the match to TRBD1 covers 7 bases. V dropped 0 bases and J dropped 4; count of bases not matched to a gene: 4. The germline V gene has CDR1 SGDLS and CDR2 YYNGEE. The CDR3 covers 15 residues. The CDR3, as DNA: TGTGCCAGCAGCGTAGGTGACAGGGAATACAATGAGCAGTTCTTC. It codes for CASSVGDREYNEQFF.